This section outlines one T cell receptor (beta chain) sequence together with its context. Its target is not known. The source of the sample is a study of lymphopenia after photon versus proton radiotherapy. Broader study findings: Photon-treated patients lost naive T cells and TCR diversity; proton-treated stayed stable. Better survival with proton therapy was suggested as possible, not demonstrated. After lymphocyte nadir, photon-treated repertoires showed oligoclonal expansion, especially CD8+ Temra.

Assay used: immunoSEQ multiplex PCR; TCRdb lists only in-frame clones, some missing. The sample contains 55,000 to 70,000 clones, about nine tenths of which appear only once. The CDR3 covers 18 residues. Germline CDR1 reads LNHDA; CDR2 reads SQIVND (reference sequence). Between the trimmed V and J ends, which lost 3 bases and 0 bases, there was a span of 17 bases. Here the sequenced sample was peripheral blood, taken from a patient treated with photon-based radiotherapy. The sequence was collected from a woman aged 40 to 49 with cholangiocarcinoma. This chain connects TRBV19 to TRBJ2-2; D is possibly TRBD1 (6 bases). The CDR3 spells CASSISLAGTSNTGELFF. The CDR3 DNA sequence: TGTGCCAGTAGTATCTCCTTAGCCGGGACATCGAACACCGGGGAGCTGTTTTTT.